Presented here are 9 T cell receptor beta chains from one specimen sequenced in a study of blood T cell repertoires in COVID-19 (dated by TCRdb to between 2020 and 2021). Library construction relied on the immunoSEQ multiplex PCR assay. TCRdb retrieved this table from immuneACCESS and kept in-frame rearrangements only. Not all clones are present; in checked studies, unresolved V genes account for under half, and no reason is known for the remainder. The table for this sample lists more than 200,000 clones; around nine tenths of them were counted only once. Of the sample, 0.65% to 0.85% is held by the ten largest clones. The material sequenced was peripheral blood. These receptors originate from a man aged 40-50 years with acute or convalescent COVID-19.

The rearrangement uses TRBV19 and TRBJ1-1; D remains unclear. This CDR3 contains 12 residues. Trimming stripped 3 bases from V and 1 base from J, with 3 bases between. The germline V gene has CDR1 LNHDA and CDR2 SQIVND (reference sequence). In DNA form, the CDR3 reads TGTGCCAGTAGTATCCGGAACACTGAAGCTTTCTTT. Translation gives CASSIRNTEAFF.

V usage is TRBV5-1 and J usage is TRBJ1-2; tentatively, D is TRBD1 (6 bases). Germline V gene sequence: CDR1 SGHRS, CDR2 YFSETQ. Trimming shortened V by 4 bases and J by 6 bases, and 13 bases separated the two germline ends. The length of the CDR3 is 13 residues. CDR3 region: CASSPRQADGYTF. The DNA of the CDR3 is TGCGCCAGCAGCCCTCGACAGGCAGATGGCTACACCTTC. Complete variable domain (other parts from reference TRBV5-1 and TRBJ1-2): KAGVTQTPRYLIKTRGQQVTLSCSPISGHRSVSWYQQTPGQGLQFLFEYFSETQRNKGNFPGRFSGRQFSNSRSEMNVSTLELGDSALYLCASSPRQADGYTFGSGTRLTVV.

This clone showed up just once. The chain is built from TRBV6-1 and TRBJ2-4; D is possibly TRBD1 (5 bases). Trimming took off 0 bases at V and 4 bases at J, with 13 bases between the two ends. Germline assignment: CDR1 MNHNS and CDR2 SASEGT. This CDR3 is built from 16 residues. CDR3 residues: CASSEAGHPGKNIQYF. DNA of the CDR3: TGTGCCAGCAGTGAAGCAGGACACCCCGGGAAAAACATTCAGTACTTC.

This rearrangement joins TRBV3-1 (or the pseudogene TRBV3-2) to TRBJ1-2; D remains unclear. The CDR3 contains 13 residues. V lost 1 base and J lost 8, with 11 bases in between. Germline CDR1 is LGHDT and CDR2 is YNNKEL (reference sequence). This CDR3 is CASSQGALRGYTF. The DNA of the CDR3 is TGTGCCAGCAGCCAAGGCGCACTTCGCGGCTACACCTTC.

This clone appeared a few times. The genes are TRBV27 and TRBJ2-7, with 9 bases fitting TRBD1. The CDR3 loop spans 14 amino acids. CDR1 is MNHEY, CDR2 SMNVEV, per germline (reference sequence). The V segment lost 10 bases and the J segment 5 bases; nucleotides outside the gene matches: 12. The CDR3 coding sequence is TGTGCCACCAAGGACAGGGGAAGGGGGAACGAGCAGTACTTC. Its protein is CATKDRGRGNEQYF.

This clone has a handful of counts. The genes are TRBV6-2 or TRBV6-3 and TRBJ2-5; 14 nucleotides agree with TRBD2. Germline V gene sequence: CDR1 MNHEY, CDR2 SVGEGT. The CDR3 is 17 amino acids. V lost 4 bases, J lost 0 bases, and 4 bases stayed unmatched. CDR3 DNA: TGTGCCAGCAGTTCCTGGACTAGCGGGAGGTACCAAGAGACCCAGTACTTC. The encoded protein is CASSSWTSGRYQETQYF.

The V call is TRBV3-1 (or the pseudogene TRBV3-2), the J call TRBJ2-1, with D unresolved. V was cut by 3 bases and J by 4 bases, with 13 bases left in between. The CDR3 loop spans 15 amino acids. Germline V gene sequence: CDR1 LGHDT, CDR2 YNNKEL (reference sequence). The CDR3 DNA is TGTGCCAGCAGCCACGAACAGACCTTTTACAATGAGCAGTTCTTC. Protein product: CASSHEQTFYNEQFF.

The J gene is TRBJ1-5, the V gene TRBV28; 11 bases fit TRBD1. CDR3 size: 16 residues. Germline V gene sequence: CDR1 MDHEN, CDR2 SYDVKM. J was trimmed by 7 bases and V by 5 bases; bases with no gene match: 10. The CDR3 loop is CASSPWTGGINQPQHF. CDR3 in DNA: TGTGCCAGCAGTCCCTGGACAGGGGGCATAAACCAGCCCCAGCATTTT.

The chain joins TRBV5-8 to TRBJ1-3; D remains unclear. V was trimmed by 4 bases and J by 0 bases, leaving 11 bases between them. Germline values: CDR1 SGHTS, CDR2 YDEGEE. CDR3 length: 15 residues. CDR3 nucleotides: TGTGCCAGCAGCCCCGGACTGTTCTCTGGAAACACCATATATTTT. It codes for CASSPGLFSGNTIYF. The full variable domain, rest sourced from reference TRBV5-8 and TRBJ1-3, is EAGVTQSPTHLIKTRGQQATLRCSPISGHTSVYWYQQALGLGLQFLLWYDEGEERNRGNFPPRFSGRQFPNYSSELNVNALELEDSALYLCASSPGLFSGNTIYFGEGSWLTVV.